Listed below are T cell receptor beta chains from one sample, sequenced in a study of OX40 agonist ivuxolimab in advanced cancers. TCRdb keeps only in-frame clones here, not all; method: immunoSEQ multiplex PCR. This sample has roughly 48,000 clones; roughly 83% occur once, and the top ten carry 0.95% to 1.2%. Here the sequenced sample was CD4+ or CD8+ T cells sorted from blood, taken in a trial of the OX40 agonist ivuxolimab. The receptor source for this set is an adult with an advanced solid tumor such as melanoma, head and neck, liver or kidney cancer. Both conserved end residues are part of each CDR3. The order of the fields is D gene, V gene, clone size, J gene, CDR3 protein, CDR3 DNA. The D gene is left open where the match is weak. The listing skips clone size in some rows; elsewhere it reads once, few, many or a size class.

d_call: .
v_call: TRBV5-6
clone_size: .
j_call: TRBJ1-5
cdr3_aa: CASSLLRDDNQPQHF
cdr3_nt: TGTGCCAGCAGCTTGCTTCGAGACGACAATCAGCCCCAGCATTTT

d_call: TRBD2
v_call: TRBV4-1
clone_size: once
j_call: TRBJ2-4
cdr3_aa: CASSPGLAGFKNIQYF
cdr3_nt: TGCGCCAGCAGCCCAGGACTAGCGGGCTTCAAAAACATTCAGTACTTC

d_call: .
v_call: TRBV7-2
clone_size: .
j_call: TRBJ2-1
cdr3_aa: CASSFYRSSYNEQFF
cdr3_nt: TGTGCCAGCAGCTTTTATCGTAGCTCCTACAATGAGCAGTTCTTC

d_call: .
v_call: TRBV30
clone_size: .
j_call: TRBJ1-6
cdr3_aa: CAWKEGANSPLHF
cdr3_nt: TGTGCCTGGAAAGAAGGAGCTAATTCACCCCTCCACTTT

d_call: .
v_call: TRBV11-3
clone_size: few
j_call: TRBJ2-2
cdr3_aa: CASSFSGTTGELFF
cdr3_nt: TGTGCCAGCAGCTTTTCCGGGACCACCGGGGAGCTGTTTTTT

d_call: .
v_call: TRBV21-1
clone_size: .
j_call: TRBJ2-3
cdr3_aa: CVSSKECNCWQYF
cdr3_nt: TGTGTCAGCAGCAAAGAGTGCAATTGTTGGCAGTATTTT

d_call: TRBD1
v_call: TRBV19
clone_size: .
j_call: TRBJ1-2
cdr3_aa: CASSPRGTGDNGYTF
cdr3_nt: TGTGCCAGTAGTCCTAGAGGGACAGGGGATAATGGCTACACCTTC

d_call: .
v_call: TRBV5-1
clone_size: .
j_call: TRBJ2-7
cdr3_aa: CASSDRTASYEQYF
cdr3_nt: TGCGCCAGCAGCGATCGAACAGCTTCCTACGAGCAGTACTTC

d_call: TRBD2
v_call: TRBV7-9
clone_size: few
j_call: TRBJ2-4
cdr3_aa: CASSLPPRLAGVKNIQYF
cdr3_nt: TGTGCCAGCAGCTTACCCCCTCGACTAGCGGGAGTGAAAAACATTCAGTACTTC

d_call: .
v_call: TRBV6-5
clone_size: .
j_call: TRBJ2-5
cdr3_aa: CASRDGGQETQYF
cdr3_nt: TGTGCCAGCCGGGACGGAGGACAAGAGACCCAGTACTTC

d_call: TRBD2
v_call: TRBV18
clone_size: .
j_call: TRBJ2-5
cdr3_aa: CASSPTSGNQETQYF
cdr3_nt: TGTGCCAGCTCTCCAACTAGCGGGAACCAAGAGACCCAGTACTTC

d_call: .
v_call: TRBV7-9
clone_size: .
j_call: TRBJ1-1
cdr3_aa: CASSRNTLGNMNTEAFF
cdr3_nt: TGTGCCAGCAGCCGGAATACATTAGGGAACATGAACACTGAAGCTTTCTTT

d_call: TRBD2
v_call: TRBV7-3
clone_size: once
j_call: TRBJ2-7
cdr3_aa: CASSPGTSGRLGKQYF
cdr3_nt: TGTGCCAGCAGCCCCGGGACTAGCGGGAGGCTTGGAAAGCAGTACTTC

d_call: .
v_call: TRBV5-1
clone_size: .
j_call: TRBJ2-1
cdr3_aa: CASSLDPGLRNEQFF
cdr3_nt: TGCGCCAGCAGCTTGGACCCAGGGCTAAGGAATGAGCAGTTCTTC

d_call: .
v_call: TRBV10-3
clone_size: .
j_call: TRBJ2-5
cdr3_aa: CAISESPKETQYF
cdr3_nt: TGTGCCATCAGTGAGTCCCCCAAGGAGACCCAGTACTTC

d_call: .
v_call: TRBV6-5
clone_size: .
j_call: TRBJ1-4
cdr3_aa: CASSYTRTNEKLFF
cdr3_nt: TGTGCCAGCAGTTACACGAGGACTAATGAAAAACTGTTTTTT

d_call: TRBD2
v_call: TRBV9
clone_size: .
j_call: TRBJ2-7
cdr3_aa: CASSVGLAGSYEQYF
cdr3_nt: TGTGCCAGCAGCGTTGGGCTAGCGGGATCCTACGAGCAGTACTTC

d_call: .
v_call: TRBV7-8
clone_size: .
j_call: TRBJ2-1
cdr3_aa: CASPSLDGNEQFF
cdr3_nt: TGTGCCAGCCCCAGTCTAGATGGAAATGAGCAGTTCTTC

d_call: TRBD1
v_call: TRBV7-2
clone_size: .
j_call: TRBJ2-5
cdr3_aa: CASSPISTGGQETQYF
cdr3_nt: TGTGCCAGCAGCCCTATATCTACAGGGGGGCAAGAGACCCAGTACTTC

d_call: .
v_call: TRBV5-1
clone_size: .
j_call: TRBJ2-3
cdr3_aa: CASRMTFGTDTQYF
cdr3_nt: TGCGCCAGCAGGATGACTTTTGGCACAGATACGCAGTATTTT

d_call: .
v_call: TRBV6-6
clone_size: .
j_call: TRBJ1-5
cdr3_aa: CASSYQGGFNQPQHF
cdr3_nt: TGTGCCAGCAGTTATCAAGGCGGATTCAATCAGCCCCAGCATTTT

d_call: .
v_call: TRBV7-8
clone_size: .
j_call: TRBJ2-7
cdr3_aa: CASSLAHTGVFEQYF
cdr3_nt: TGTGCCAGCAGCTTAGCGCATACAGGAGTTTTCGAGCAGTACTTC

d_call: .
v_call: TRBV7-6
clone_size: .
j_call: TRBJ2-5
cdr3_aa: CASSLSGQTQETQYF
cdr3_nt: TGTGCCAGCAGCTTATCAGGTCAAACCCAAGAGACCCAGTACTTC

d_call: .
v_call: TRBV7-8
clone_size: .
j_call: TRBJ2-7
cdr3_aa: CASAGTLYEQYF
cdr3_nt: TGTGCCAGCGCCGGGACTCTCTACGAGCAGTACTTC

d_call: .
v_call: TRBV30
clone_size: .
j_call: TRBJ1-1
cdr3_aa: CAWGRGQAEAFF
cdr3_nt: TGTGCCTGGGGCCGGGGGCAGGCTGAAGCTTTCTTT

d_call: .
v_call: TRBV7-2
clone_size: .
j_call: TRBJ1-6
cdr3_aa: CASSSYGGLNSPLHF
cdr3_nt: TGTGCCAGCAGTTCCTACGGGGGACTTAATTCACCCCTCCACTTT

d_call: TRBD1
v_call: TRBV7-6
clone_size: .
j_call: TRBJ2-4
cdr3_aa: CASSLGTGGNIQYF
cdr3_nt: TGTGCCAGCAGCTTAGGGACAGGAGGAAACATTCAGTACTTC

d_call: TRBD1
v_call: TRBV9
clone_size: .
j_call: TRBJ2-2
cdr3_aa: CASSLNPRQGKNTGELFF
cdr3_nt: TGTGCCAGCAGCCTCAACCCCCGACAGGGAAAGAACACCGGGGAGCTGTTTTTT

d_call: .
v_call: TRBV5-6
clone_size: .
j_call: TRBJ2-6
cdr3_aa: CASSLVRVDGANVLTF
cdr3_nt: TGTGCCAGCAGCTTGGTTAGGGTGGATGGGGCCAACGTCCTGACTTTC

d_call: .
v_call: TRBV5-4
clone_size: once
j_call: TRBJ2-2
cdr3_aa: CASSPEERYNTGELFF
cdr3_nt: TGTGCCAGCAGTCCTGAAGAGAGGTATAACACCGGGGAGCTGTTTTTT

d_call: TRBD1
v_call: TRBV4-3
clone_size: .
j_call: TRBJ2-2
cdr3_aa: CASSQGFATGSGELFF
cdr3_nt: TGCGCCAGCAGCCAAGGGTTCGCGACAGGGTCCGGGGAGCTGTTTTTT

d_call: TRBD1
v_call: TRBV7-2
clone_size: .
j_call: TRBJ1-5
cdr3_aa: CASSLRTGFGQPQHF
cdr3_nt: TGTGCCAGCAGCCTACGGACAGGTTTCGGTCAGCCCCAGCATTTT

d_call: TRBD1
v_call: TRBV18
clone_size: .
j_call: TRBJ2-7
cdr3_aa: CASSPRDRGSYEQYF
cdr3_nt: TGTGCCAGCTCTCCTCGTGACAGGGGATCCTACGAGCAGTACTTC

d_call: TRBD2
v_call: TRBV7-2
clone_size: .
j_call: TRBJ2-7
cdr3_aa: CASSRSGGAYEQYF
cdr3_nt: TGTGCCAGCAGCCGGAGCGGGGGGGCCTACGAGCAGTACTTC

d_call: TRBD1
v_call: TRBV2
clone_size: .
j_call: TRBJ2-6
cdr3_aa: CASSGPGQASSGANVLTF
cdr3_nt: TGTGCCAGCAGTGGTCCGGGACAGGCGAGCTCTGGGGCCAACGTCCTGACTTTC

d_call: .
v_call: TRBV5-4
clone_size: .
j_call: TRBJ2-7
cdr3_aa: CASSLEATGSYEQYF
cdr3_nt: TGTGCCAGCAGCTTAGAGGCAACAGGGTCCTACGAGCAGTACTTC

d_call: .
v_call: TRBV19
clone_size: .
j_call: TRBJ2-3
cdr3_aa: CASSSVTGLGTDTQYF
cdr3_nt: TGTGCCAGTAGTTCCGTTACGGGGCTTGGCACAGATACGCAGTATTTT

d_call: TRBD2
v_call: TRBV29-1
clone_size: .
j_call: TRBJ2-5
cdr3_aa: CSVDGTRGGETQYF
cdr3_nt: TGCAGCGTTGACGGGACTAGAGGGGGAGAGACCCAGTACTTC

d_call: .
v_call: TRBV4-3
clone_size: .
j_call: TRBJ2-3
cdr3_aa: CASSHALNSGRNTDTQYF
cdr3_nt: TGCGCCAGCAGCCACGCTTTGAACTCGGGGCGCAACACAGATACGCAGTATTTT

d_call: TRBD1
v_call: TRBV5-1
clone_size: .
j_call: TRBJ1-1
cdr3_aa: CASSLTGGNTEAFF
cdr3_nt: TGCGCCAGCAGCTTGACAGGGGGAAACACTGAAGCTTTCTTT

d_call: TRBD2
v_call: TRBV10-3
clone_size: .
j_call: TRBJ2-1
cdr3_aa: CAIRNSGGKYNEQFF
cdr3_nt: TGTGCCATCCGCAACAGCGGGGGAAAATACAATGAGCAGTTCTTC

d_call: .
v_call: TRBV5-8
clone_size: .
j_call: TRBJ2-3
cdr3_aa: CASSLFGQYF
cdr3_nt: TGTGCCAGCAGCTTGTTCGGGCAGTATTTT

d_call: TRBD1
v_call: TRBV7-3
clone_size: .
j_call: TRBJ2-5
cdr3_aa: CASSPGQGAAETQYF
cdr3_nt: TGTGCCAGCAGCCCAGGACAGGGGGCCGCAGAGACCCAGTACTTC

d_call: TRBD2
v_call: TRBV7-2
clone_size: .
j_call: TRBJ2-7
cdr3_aa: CASSSRTSGNYEQYF
cdr3_nt: TGTGCCAGCAGCTCCAGGACTAGCGGGAACTACGAGCAGTACTTC

d_call: .
v_call: TRBV7-9
clone_size: .
j_call: TRBJ1-2
cdr3_aa: CASSLAGTQGYTF
cdr3_nt: TGTGCCAGCAGCTTAGCCGGGACACAAGGCTACACCTTC

d_call: .
v_call: TRBV29-1
clone_size: few
j_call: TRBJ2-7
cdr3_aa: CSVGGLTGSPSYEQYF
cdr3_nt: TGCAGCGTTGGTGGTCTTACAGGCTCACCGTCCTACGAGCAGTACTTC

d_call: .
v_call: TRBV7-3
clone_size: few
j_call: TRBJ2-3
cdr3_aa: CASSFNRGSSTDTQYF
cdr3_nt: TGTGCCAGCAGCTTTAATAGAGGTTCTAGCACAGATACGCAGTATTTT

d_call: TRBD1
v_call: TRBV4-1
clone_size: .
j_call: TRBJ2-7
cdr3_aa: CASSIRTGGDEQYF
cdr3_nt: TGCGCCAGCAGCATTCGGACAGGGGGGGACGAGCAGTACTTC

d_call: TRBD1
v_call: TRBV5-4
clone_size: once
j_call: TRBJ1-4
cdr3_aa: CASSPGQGGEKLFF
cdr3_nt: TGTGCCAGCAGCCCGGGACAGGGCGGTGAAAAACTGTTTTTT

d_call: .
v_call: TRBV5-8
clone_size: .
j_call: TRBJ2-5
cdr3_aa: CASSLVSAGWRETQYF
cdr3_nt: TGTGCCAGCAGCTTGGTTTCCGCTGGATGGAGGGAGACCCAGTACTTC

d_call: TRBD1
v_call: TRBV4-3
clone_size: .
j_call: TRBJ1-5
cdr3_aa: CASSPESTGVQPQHF
cdr3_nt: TGCGCCAGCAGCCCGGAGTCGACAGGGGTTCAGCCCCAGCATTTT

d_call: TRBD1
v_call: TRBV18
clone_size: once
j_call: TRBJ1-6
cdr3_aa: CASSQAAGGLAPLHF
cdr3_nt: TGTGCCAGCTCACAAGCGGCAGGGGGTCTAGCGCCCCTCCACTTT